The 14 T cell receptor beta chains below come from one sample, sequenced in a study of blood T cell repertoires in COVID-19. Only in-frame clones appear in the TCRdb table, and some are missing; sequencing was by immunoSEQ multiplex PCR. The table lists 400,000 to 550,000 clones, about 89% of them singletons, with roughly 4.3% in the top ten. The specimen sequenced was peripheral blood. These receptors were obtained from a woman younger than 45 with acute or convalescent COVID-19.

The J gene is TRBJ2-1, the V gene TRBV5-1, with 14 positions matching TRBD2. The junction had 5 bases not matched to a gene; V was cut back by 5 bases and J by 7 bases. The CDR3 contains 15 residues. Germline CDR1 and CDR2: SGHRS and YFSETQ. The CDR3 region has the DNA TGCGCCAGCAGTCCCGGGACTAGCGGGGGAAATGAGCAGTTCTTC. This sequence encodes CASSPGTSGGNEQFF.

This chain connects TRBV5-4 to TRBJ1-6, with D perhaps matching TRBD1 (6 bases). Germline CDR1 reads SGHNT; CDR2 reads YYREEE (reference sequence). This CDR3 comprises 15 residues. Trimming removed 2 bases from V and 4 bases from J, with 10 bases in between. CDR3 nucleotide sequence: TGTGCCAGCAGCTTCGGGGGGGCTTATAATTCACCCCTCCACTTT. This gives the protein CASSFGGAYNSPLHF.

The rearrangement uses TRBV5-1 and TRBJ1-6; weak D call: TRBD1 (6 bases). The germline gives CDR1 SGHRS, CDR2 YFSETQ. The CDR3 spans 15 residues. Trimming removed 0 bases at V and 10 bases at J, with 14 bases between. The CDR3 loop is CASSLDGTSWSPLHF. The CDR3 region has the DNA TGCGCCAGCAGCTTGGACGGGACATCTTGGTCACCCCTCCACTTT. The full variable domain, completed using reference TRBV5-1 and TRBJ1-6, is KAGVTQTPRYLIKTRGQQVTLSCSPISGHRSVSWYQQTPGQGLQFLFEYFSETQRNKGNFPGRFSGRQFSNSRSEMNVSTLELGDSALYLCASSLDGTSWSPLHFGNGTRLTVT.

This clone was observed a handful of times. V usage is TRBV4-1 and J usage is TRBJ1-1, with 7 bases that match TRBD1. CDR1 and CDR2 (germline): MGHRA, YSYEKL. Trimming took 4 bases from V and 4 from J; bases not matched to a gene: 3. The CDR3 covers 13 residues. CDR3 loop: CASSLGGVTEAFF. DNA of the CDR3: TGCGCCAGCAGCCTAGGGGGCGTCACTGAAGCTTTCTTT.

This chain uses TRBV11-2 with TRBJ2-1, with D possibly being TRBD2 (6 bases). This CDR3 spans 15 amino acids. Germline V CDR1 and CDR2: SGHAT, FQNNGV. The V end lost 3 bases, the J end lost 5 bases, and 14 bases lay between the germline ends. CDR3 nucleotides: TGTGCCAGCAGCTTTACTATGCGGGGCGACAATGAGCAGTTCTTC. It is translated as CASSFTMRGDNEQFF.

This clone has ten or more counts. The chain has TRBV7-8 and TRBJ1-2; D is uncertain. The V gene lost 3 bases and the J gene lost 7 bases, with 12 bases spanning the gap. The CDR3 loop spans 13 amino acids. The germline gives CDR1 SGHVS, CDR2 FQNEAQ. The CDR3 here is CASSFGEWAGYTF. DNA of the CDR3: TGTGCCAGCAGCTTCGGGGAATGGGCTGGCTACACCTTC.

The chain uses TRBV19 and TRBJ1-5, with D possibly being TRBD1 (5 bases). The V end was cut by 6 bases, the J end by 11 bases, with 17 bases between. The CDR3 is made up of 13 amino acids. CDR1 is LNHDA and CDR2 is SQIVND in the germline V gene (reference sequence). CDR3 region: CASRGRGRSAQHF. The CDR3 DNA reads TGTGCCAGTAGAGGACGGGGGAGATCAGCCCAGCATTTT.

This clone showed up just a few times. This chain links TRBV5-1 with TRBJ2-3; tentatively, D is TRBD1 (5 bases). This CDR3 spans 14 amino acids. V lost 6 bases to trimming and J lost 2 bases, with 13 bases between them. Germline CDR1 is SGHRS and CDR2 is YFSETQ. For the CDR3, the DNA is TGCGCCAGCATGACAGCGAGTTACACAGATACGCAGTATTTT. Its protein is CASMTASYTDTQYF.

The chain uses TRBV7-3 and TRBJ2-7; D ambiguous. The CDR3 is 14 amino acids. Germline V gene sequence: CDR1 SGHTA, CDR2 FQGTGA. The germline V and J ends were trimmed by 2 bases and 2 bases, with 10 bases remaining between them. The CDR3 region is CASSLEAGAYEQYF. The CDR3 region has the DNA TGTGCCAGCAGCTTAGAGGCCGGTGCCTACGAGCAGTACTTC.

The CDR3: CASSPGQRYGYTF. CDR3 DNA: TGCGCCAGCAGCCCGGGACAAAGATATGGCTACACCTTC. The V and J genes are TRBV5-1 and TRBJ1-2, with D perhaps matching TRBD1 (6 bases). The CDR3 has 13 amino acids. Deletions cut 4 bases from V and 5 bases from J, with 12 bases between. Per germline, CDR1 SGHRS and CDR2 YFSETQ.

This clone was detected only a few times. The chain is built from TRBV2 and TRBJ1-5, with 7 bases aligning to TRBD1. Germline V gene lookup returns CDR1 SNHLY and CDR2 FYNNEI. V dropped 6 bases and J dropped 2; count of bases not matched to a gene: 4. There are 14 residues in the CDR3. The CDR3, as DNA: TGTGCCAGCAGATTGACAGGGCGCAATCAGCCCCAGCATTTT. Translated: CASRLTGRNQPQHF.

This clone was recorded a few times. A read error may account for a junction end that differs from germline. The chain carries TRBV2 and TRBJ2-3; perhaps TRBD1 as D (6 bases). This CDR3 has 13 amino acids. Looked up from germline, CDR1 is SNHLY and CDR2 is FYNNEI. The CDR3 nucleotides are TGTGCCAGCAGAGAAGGGGCCAGGGGTACGCAGTATTTT. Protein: CASREGARGTQYF.

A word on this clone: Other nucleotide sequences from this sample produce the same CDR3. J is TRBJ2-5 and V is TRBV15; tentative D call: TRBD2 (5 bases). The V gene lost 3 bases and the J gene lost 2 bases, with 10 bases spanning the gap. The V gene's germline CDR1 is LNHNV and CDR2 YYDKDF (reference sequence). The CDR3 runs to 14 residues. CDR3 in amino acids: CATSRAGGQETQYF. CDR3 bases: TGTGCCACCAGCAGGGCAGGCGGGCAAGAGACCCAGTACTTC.

The CDR3 nucleotides are TGTGCCATCAGTGAGGAGGGGGGGGTACAGTTCTTC. Its translation: CAISEEGGVQFF. The chain recombines TRBV10-3 with TRBJ2-1; tentatively, D is TRBD2 (7 bases). CDR3 length: 12 amino acids. The V gene lost 2 bases and the J gene lost 13 bases, with 12 bases spanning the gap. Germline CDR1 reads ENHRY; CDR2 reads SYGVKD.